This passage covers 32 T cell receptor beta chains from one sample sequenced in a study of PD-1 and CTLA-4 blockade in melanoma (dated by TCRdb to 2020 to 2023). The library was obtained by the immunoSEQ multiplex PCR assay. TCRdb mirrors the immuneACCESS table, restricted to in-frame sequences. Some clones are absent from its copies; in checked studies, under half trace to an unresolved V gene, and the reason for the others is unknown. This sample is represented by around 31,000 clones; about nine tenths of them were singletons. The ten largest make up roughly 6% of the sample. The sample consisted of CD8+ T cells from peripheral blood, taken from a patient given anti-PD-1 treatment. The receptors stem from a human donor with melanoma.

The chain recombines TRBV7-6 with TRBJ1-1, with TRBD1 matching 7 bases. Germline lookup yields CDR1 SGHVS and CDR2 FNYEAQ. This CDR3 contains 16 residues. V was clipped by 2 bases and J by 3 bases; unmatched bases: 9. CDR3 protein: CASSLYQGGRDTEAFF. The CDR3 DNA reads TGTGCCAGCAGCTTATATCAGGGGGGGAGGGACACTGAAGCTTTCTTT.

V and J are TRBV21-1 and TRBJ2-7; the listed D gene, TRBD2, was not tested against the DNA. TRBV21-1 is tagged as a pseudogene. CDR3 length: 13 amino acids. Here the CDR3 reads CASSKDDREGEYF. The CDR3, as DNA: TGTGCCAGCAGCAAAGACGATAGGGAGGGCGAGTACTTC.

The chain is built from TRBV7-6 and TRBJ2-7; 9 nucleotides align to TRBD2. There are 15 residues in the CDR3. Per germline, CDR1 SGHVS and CDR2 FNYEAQ. Losses at the gene ends were 2 bases for V and 5 bases for J; bases not matched to a gene: 7. For the CDR3, the DNA is TGTGCCAGCAGCTTATCGGCGGGAGGGGATGACGAGCAGTACTTC. This translates into CASSLSAGGDDEQYF.

J is TRBJ2-7 and V is TRBV7-9; D is uncertain. This CDR3 region has 12 residues. Germline V gene sequence: CDR1 SEHNR, CDR2 FQNEAQ (reference sequence). The V and J ends lost 3 bases and 0 bases respectively, with 3 bases between them. The CDR3 spells CASSFGSYEQYF. The CDR3 DNA is TGTGCCAGCAGCTTCGGCTCCTACGAGCAGTACTTC.

This rearrangement joins TRBV29-1 to TRBJ1-4; 7 positions match TRBD1. V lost 6 bases to trimming and J lost 0 bases; unmatched junction nucleotides: 7. This CDR3 has 15 amino acids. CDR1 and CDR2 (germline): SQVTM, ANQGSEA. The CDR3 here is CSVGLQGTTNEKLFF. As DNA, the CDR3 is TGCAGCGTCGGTCTACAGGGGACAACTAATGAAAAACTGTTTTTT.

This chain uses TRBV7-8 with TRBJ2-7; TRBD1 matches at 9 bases. The CDR3 contains 15 residues. Germline assignment: CDR1 SGHVS and CDR2 FQNEAQ. The ends lost 2 bases at V and 2 bases at J; junction bases unmatched: 4. CDR3 sequence (DNA): TGTGCCAGCAGCTTATCCGGGACAGGGCCCTACGAGCAGTACTTC. Encoded protein: CASSLSGTGPYEQYF.

This chain links TRBV30 with TRBJ1-5; tentative D call: TRBD1 (5 bases). Germline lookup yields CDR1 GTSNPN and CDR2 SVGIG (reference sequence). V was clipped by 5 bases and J by 4 bases, with 24 bases between them. CDR3 length equals 17 residues. Written as DNA, the CDR3 is TGTGCCTGGGGGCCAGAACTCGGGACCTATACTAATCAGCCCCAGCATTTT. Its translation is CAWGPELGTYTNQPQHF.

V and J are TRBV27 and TRBJ2-2; D not resolved. Germline lookup yields CDR1 MNHEY and CDR2 SMNVEV (reference sequence). V lost 0 bases to trimming and J lost 4 bases, with 3 bases between them. This CDR3 contains 13 residues. CDR3 amino acids: CASSLSLTGELFF. CDR3 bases: TGTGCCAGCAGTTTATCTCTCACCGGGGAGCTGTTTTTT.

The CDR3 sequence is CASTRTGDTEAFF. The CDR3 region has the DNA TGTGCCAGCACCAGGACGGGGGACACTGAAGCTTTCTTT. The chain is built from TRBV28 and TRBJ1-1; possibly TRBD1 for D (5 bases). The germline V gene encodes CDR1 MDHEN and CDR2 SYDVKM. V was cut by 7 bases and J by 3 bases, with 12 bases left in between. This CDR3 is 13 amino acids long. Filled out from reference TRBV28 and TRBJ1-1, the complete variable domain reads DVKVTQSSRYLVKRTGEKVFLECVQDMDHENMFWYRQDPGLGLRLIYFSYDVKMKEKGDIPEGYSVSREKKERFSLILESASTNQTSMYLCASTRTGDTEAFFGQGTRLTVV.

The table lists this clone with a few counts. This sample also contains other DNA sequences that code for the same CDR3. The V call is TRBV6-2 or TRBV6-3, the J call TRBJ1-1; 7 bases match TRBD1. V trimming: 6 bases; J trimming: 1 base; junction bases outside the gene matches: 8. Germline CDR1 MNHEY, CDR2 SVGEGT. The CDR3 runs to 15 residues. The CDR3 bases are TGTGCCAGCAGCCCGTGGGGACAGTCGAACACTGAAGCTTTCTTT. As protein: CASSPWGQSNTEAFF.

The chain uses TRBV6-5 and TRBJ2-7, with 12 bases that match TRBD2. Germline V gives CDR1 MNHEY, CDR2 SVGAGI. V shed 7 bases and J 7 bases; nucleotides not matched to a gene: 11. CDR3 length: 15 residues. The CDR3 DNA reads TGTGCCAGCACTGGGCTAGCGGGGGGGCAGGATGAGCAGTACTTC. It is translated as CASTGLAGGQDEQYF.

V and J are TRBV7-9 and TRBJ1-1; D call uncertain. In germline, CDR1 is SEHNR, CDR2 FQNEAQ (reference sequence). The CDR3 covers 12 residues. The V and J ends lost 4 bases and 3 bases respectively, with 6 bases between them. The DNA of the CDR3 is TGTGCCAGCAGCTCGGACGACACTGAAGCTTTCTTT. It yields the protein CASSSDDTEAFF.

The CDR3 nucleotides read TGTGCCAGCAGTTCCGTGGGACAGGGATCCTACGAGCAGTACTTC. Translated: CASSSVGQGSYEQYF. This sequence joins TRBV28 and TRBJ2-7; 9 bases fit TRBD1. Per germline, CDR1 MDHEN and CDR2 SYDVKM. J was trimmed by 1 base and V by 4 bases; bases with no gene match: 5. This CDR3 is built from 15 residues. The whole variable domain, remainder taken from reference TRBV28 and TRBJ2-7, is DVKVTQSSRYLVKRTGEKVFLECVQDMDHENMFWYRQDPGLGLRLIYFSYDVKMKEKGDIPEGYSVSREKKERFSLILESASTNQTSMYLCASSSVGQGSYEQYFGPGTRLTVT.

Only a few counts were recorded for this clone. The chain couples TRBV7-6 to TRBJ2-3, with D perhaps being TRBD1 or TRBD2 (6 bases each). The CDR3 has 15 amino acids. Trimming stripped 0 bases from V and 2 bases from J, with 9 bases between. Germline V gene sequence: CDR1 SGHVS, CDR2 FNYEAQ. The CDR3 protein is CASSLAGGHTDTQYF. The CDR3 region has the DNA TGTGCCAGCAGCTTAGCGGGGGGACACACAGATACGCAGTATTTT. Based on the CDR3 plus reference TRBV7-6 and TRBJ2-3, the full variable domain is GAGVSQSPRYKVTKRGQDVALRCDPISGHVSLYWYRQALGQGPEFLTYFNYEAQQDKSGLPNDRFSAERPEGSISTLTIQRTEQRDSAMYRCASSLAGGHTDTQYFGPGTRLTVL.

The chain uses TRBV5-1 and TRBJ1-2, with D tentatively TRBD1 (6 bases). Trimming removed 4 bases from V and 4 bases from J, with 14 bases in between. CDR3 length: 14 amino acids. Germline V gene lookup returns CDR1 SGHRS and CDR2 YFSETQ. The CDR3 DNA sequence: TGCGCCAGCAGCCCAGCAGGGGAAGGCTATGGCTACACCTTC. Its translation is CASSPAGEGYGYTF.

V usage is TRBV7-6 and J usage is TRBJ2-1; 12 positions agree with TRBD1. CDR3 length: 15 amino acids. Germline values: CDR1 SGHVS, CDR2 FNYEAQ. The V gene end was trimmed by 2 bases and the J gene end by 7 bases; junction bases not matched to a gene: 3. CDR3 sequence (DNA): TGTGCCAGCAGCTTATGGGGACAGGGGGCAAATGAGCAGTTCTTC. Translation gives CASSLWGQGANEQFF. The variable domain in full, with the rest retrieved from reference TRBV7-6 and TRBJ2-1, is GAGVSQSPRYKVTKRGQDVALRCDPISGHVSLYWYRQALGQGPEFLTYFNYEAQQDKSGLPNDRFSAERPEGSISTLTIQRTEQRDSAMYRCASSLWGQGANEQFFGPGTRLTVL.

The chain is built from TRBV27 and TRBJ2-3; 8 positions match TRBD2. This CDR3 region has 15 residues. The V segment lost 5 bases and the J segment 3 bases; nucleotides outside the gene matches: 7. The germline V gene has CDR1 MNHEY and CDR2 SMNVEV (reference sequence). Written as DNA, the CDR3 is TGTGCCAGCAGTCGCGGGGGGACCGAGACAGATACGCAGTATTTT. Translated: CASSRGGTETDTQYF.

This chain joins TRBV6-5 and TRBJ1-1; D ambiguous. V lost 6 bases and J 7 bases, leaving 9 bases between the germline ends. This CDR3 is 11 amino acids long. CDR1 is MNHEY, CDR2 SVGAGI, per germline. The chain's CDR3 is CASRTRVEAFF. CDR3 sequence (DNA): TGTGCCAGCAGGACGAGGGTTGAAGCTTTCTTT.

This clone was seen a handful of times. The rearrangement joins TRBV7-9 to TRBJ1-1, with D uncertain. V lost 3 bases, J lost 3 bases, and 14 bases lay in between. The CDR3 runs 15 residues. Germline V gene sequence: CDR1 SEHNR, CDR2 FQNEAQ (reference sequence). CDR3 nucleotides: TGTGCCAGCAGCTTTGGGGAAACGATGGACACTGAAGCTTTCTTT. As protein: CASSFGETMDTEAFF.

The CDR3 nucleotides read TGCGCCAGCAGCCCGGAGTTGGACAGGGGACACGAGCAGTACTTC. As protein: CASSPELDRGHEQYF. The chain carries TRBV5-1 and TRBJ2-7, with 9 bases lining up with TRBD1. The V and J ends lost 4 bases and 5 bases, in that order; junction bases with no gene match: 10. Germline CDR1 is SGHRS and CDR2 is YFSETQ. The CDR3 loop spans 15 amino acids.

The CDR3 region is CASSLDSSYNSPLHF. In DNA form, the CDR3 reads TGCGCCAGCAGCTTGGACAGCTCCTATAATTCACCCCTCCACTTT. The chain has TRBV5-1 and TRBJ1-6; D is unresolved. The CDR3 is made up of 15 amino acids. Germline CDR1 and CDR2: SGHRS and YFSETQ. V lost 0 bases and J lost 0, with 4 bases in between.

The V call is TRBV18, the J call TRBJ2-1; no clear D gene. V dropped 3 bases and J dropped 7 bases, with 10 bases sitting between them. CDR3 length: 13 residues. Germline CDR1 and CDR2: KGHSH and LQKENI. DNA of the CDR3: TGTGCCAGCTCACCTGTCGGCAGGAATGAGCAGTTCTTC. Residues: CASSPVGRNEQFF.

This clone came up a few times. V usage is TRBV28 and J usage is TRBJ1-4, with 9 bases lining up with TRBD1. Germline V gives CDR1 MDHEN, CDR2 SYDVKM. V dropped 3 bases and J dropped 8; count of bases not matched to a gene: 4. The CDR3 loop spans 14 amino acids. The CDR3 loop reads CASSFGTGIEKLFF. DNA for the CDR3: TGTGCCAGCAGTTTCGGGACAGGGATCGAAAAACTGTTTTTT. Together with reference TRBV28 and TRBJ1-4, the CDR3 gives the full variable domain: DVKVTQSSRYLVKRTGEKVFLECVQDMDHENMFWYRQDPGLGLRLIYFSYDVKMKEKGDIPEGYSVSREKKERFSLILESASTNQTSMYLCASSFGTGIEKLFFGSGTQLSVL.

CDR3 sequence reads: CATSDWEGRDTQYF. CDR3 nucleotide sequence: TGTGCCACCAGTGATTGGGAGGGTCGCGATACGCAGTATTTT. The chain has TRBV24-1 and TRBJ2-3; TRBD2 matches 7 bases. J lost 6 bases, V lost 2 bases, and 4 bases had no gene match. The CDR3 runs 14 residues. Germline V gene data show CDR1 as KGHDR and CDR2 as SFDVKD.

This chain connects TRBV5-5 to TRBJ2-7, with 7 bases aligning to TRBD1. The CDR3 is 13 residues long. After removal of 0 bases from V and 5 bases from J, the junction contained 2 bases not matched to a gene. CDR1 and CDR2 (germline): SGHKS, YYEKEE (reference sequence). In DNA form, the CDR3 reads TGTGCCAGCAGCTTGGACAGGGGAAACGAGCAGTACTTC. Translated: CASSLDRGNEQYF.

The rearrangement joins TRBV4-2 to TRBJ1-2, with 8 bases matching TRBD1. Germline V lookup: CDR1 LGHNA, CDR2 YNFKEQ. The CDR3 consists of 14 residues. The ends lost 1 base at V and 6 bases at J; junction bases unmatched: 4. CDR3 sequence: CASSQVDRGNGYTF. The CDR3 DNA reads as TGTGCCAGCAGCCAAGTTGACAGGGGAAATGGCTACACCTTC.

The rearrangement uses TRBV6-1 and TRBJ1-1; D is ambiguous. Germline V lookup: CDR1 MNHNS, CDR2 SASEGT. This CDR3 has 14 amino acids. Trimming removed 3 bases from V and 1 base from J, with 9 bases in between. CDR3: CASSEGYPNTEAFF. The CDR3 DNA reads as TGTGCCAGCAGTGAGGGGTACCCGAACACTGAAGCTTTCTTT.

This clone was seen once. The rearrangement links TRBV6-7 to TRBJ1-2; TRBD1 is a possible D gene (5 bases). TRBV6-7 is marked as an open reading frame, function uncertain. CDR3 length: 14 amino acids. Trimming stripped 5 bases from V and 0 bases from J, with 10 bases between. The CDR3 loop is CASSGPGPNYGYTF. In DNA, the CDR3 is TGTGCCAGCAGTGGCCCGGGGCCTAACTATGGCTACACCTTC.

The chain joins TRBV28 to TRBJ1-5, with D unclear. This CDR3 is 14 amino acids long. Germline V CDR1 and CDR2: MDHEN, SYDVKM. Trimming removed 5 bases from V and 9 bases from J, with 17 bases in between. CDR3: CASSASSAWAPQHF. For the CDR3, the DNA is TGTGCCAGCAGTGCCTCAAGTGCCTGGGCGCCCCAGCATTTT.

This clone appeared a few times. The chain is built from TRBV30 and TRBJ2-7, with D possibly being TRBD1 or TRBD2 (5 bases each). The CDR3 length is 14 residues. Germline-derived CDR1 and CDR2 are GTSNPN and SVGIG (reference sequence). V lost 3 bases, J lost 5 bases, and 17 bases lay in between. CDR3 sequence: CAWSHGAIQNEQYF. The CDR3 DNA sequence: TGTGCCTGGAGCCACGGGGCAATCCAGAACGAGCAGTACTTC.

In this sample, this clone turned up once. The V and J genes are TRBV6-4 and TRBJ2-3, with 9 positions matching TRBD2. V dropped 4 bases and J dropped 5; count of bases not matched to a gene: 4. The CDR3 runs 14 residues. Germline CDR1 MRHNA, CDR2 SNTAGT. The CDR3 is CASSARGGEDTQYF. The CDR3 bases are TGTGCCAGCAGTGCGCGGGGGGGGGAAGATACGCAGTATTTT.

This chain joins TRBV30 and TRBJ2-7; D is uncertain. The CDR3 has 14 residues. Germline lookup yields CDR1 GTSNPN and CDR2 SVGIG (reference sequence). With 1 base removed from V and 3 bases from J, the gap between germline ends came to 13 bases. The CDR3 DNA follows: TGTGCCTGGAGTGAGGCTTACCACCTCTACGAGCAGTACTTC. Translating gives CAWSEAYHLYEQYF.